This entry features one T cell receptor (beta chain) sequence. Its specificity is unknown. Sequencing used immunoSEQ multiplex PCR; TCRdb keeps in-frame clones, though not all of them. This table holds around 15,000 clones, approximately 85% found once. The sample belongs to a study of T cell therapy after organ transplantation. The CDR3 is 16 residues long. Germline values: CDR1 SEHNR, CDR2 FQNEAQ (reference sequence). V lost 6 bases, J lost 0 bases, and 11 bases stayed unmatched. The time point: 20-29 weeks after completion of therapy. The chain links TRBV7-9 to TRBJ2-7; TRBD1 agrees at 7 bases. The sequence was collected from a human patient who had received a solid organ transplant and had CMV disease. Part of the T cells may come from the graft donor. Sequenced material: CD8+ T cells from blood, taken after autologous CMV-specific T cell therapy. The CDR3 DNA follows: TGTGCCAGCAGTCAAACGCCGGGACAGAGCTCCTACGAGCAGTACTTC. It encodes CASSQTPGQSSYEQYF. Looking up the rest from reference TRBV7-9 and TRBJ2-7 gives the full variable domain: DTGVSQNPRHKITKRGQNVTFRCDPISEHNRLYWYRQTLGQGPEFLTYFQNEAQLEKSRLLSDRFSAERPKGSFSTLEIQRTEQGDSAMYLCASSQTPGQSSYEQYFGPGTRLTVT.